This T cell receptor (beta chain) was recorded in a study of PD-1 blockade in classical Hodgkin lymphoma. Notes on the study in general: Although disease activity or prior therapy may be involved, causes of the repertoire differences remain undefined. As was reported, newly diagnosed patients showed lower baseline TCR diversity than healthy donors did.

Comments on this clone: The target antigen is unknown.

V lost 1 base and J lost 5, with 14 bases in between. Per the germline V gene, CDR1 is LNHNV and CDR2 is YYDKDF (reference sequence). CDR3 length: 15 residues. TCRdb keeps only in-frame clones here, not all; method: immunoSEQ multiplex PCR. This sample has some 15,000 clones, with about 90% found just once. Time point described: newly diagnosed, previously untreated cHL patient sample. Negative selection with magnets was how CD8+ T cells were isolated from the thawed PBMCs. Newly diagnosed classical Hodgkin lymphoma PBMCs, still untreated, provided the comparison samples. This sequence joins TRBV15 and TRBJ1-2; the D gene is possibly TRBD1 (5 bases). The receptor's source is a human donor with classical Hodgkin lymphoma. The source material was CD8+ T cells from blood. The CDR3 protein is CATSRVVLRQYGYTF. DNA of the CDR3: TGTGCCACCAGCAGAGTGGTTCTTAGACAGTATGGCTACACCTTC.